The 24 T cell receptor beta chains reported below all come from one sample, sequenced in a study of T cells after yellow fever vaccination. TCRdb processed the 5' RACE reads anew with MiXCR; each CDR3 protein has one entry. This sample yields roughly 9,300 distinct CDR3 sequences, of which under 5.5% are seen a single time; roughly 1.6% belongs to the top ten. Here the sequenced sample was PBMCs, either bulk or a sorted T-cell subset (CD4+, CD8+, memory, or dextramer-sorted; not recorded which), taken roughly 14 days after the first yellow fever vaccination. These receptors were obtained from a man younger than 30 who received the YFV17D yellow fever vaccine.

This clonotype was detected many times. V and J are TRBV7-2 and TRBJ2-3; D is undetermined. CDR1 and CDR2 from the germline V gene are SGHTA and FQGNSA. Deletions cut 3 bases from V and 4 bases from J, with 5 bases between. CDR3 length: 12 amino acids. For the CDR3, the DNA is TGTGCCAGCAGCTTCGGGCCAGATACGCAGTATTTT. Protein: CASSFGPDTQYF.

This clonotype was counted ten times or more. The junction departs from germline at one end; a sequencing error may be responsible. This sequence joins TRBV7-3 and TRBJ2-7; weak D call: TRBD2 (6 bases). This CDR3 is built from 13 residues. CDR1 is SGHTA, CDR2 FQGTGA, per germline. In DNA, the CDR3 is TGTGCCAGCAGTCTCCGGGACTCCTCCGAGCAGTACTTC. This codes for CASSLRDSSEQYF.

In its sample, this clonotype ranks as medium-sized (0.01 to 0.1%). The chain has TRBV7-2 and TRBJ2-1, with TRBD2 matching over 10 bases. Trimming cost V 5 bases and J 0 bases; bases outside gene matches: 10. The germline V gene has CDR1 SGHTA and CDR2 FQGNSA. This CDR3 spans 18 amino acids. The CDR3 reads CASSLAVAGGDSYNEQFF. The CDR3 nucleotides read TGTGCCAGCAGCCTCGCCGTAGCGGGGGGAGACTCCTACAATGAGCAGTTCTTC.

Relative to its sample, this clonotype is medium-sized (0.01 to 0.1%). The genes are TRBV28 and TRBJ1-1; D remains ambiguous. This CDR3 spans 14 amino acids. CDR1 is MDHEN and CDR2 is SYDVKM in the germline V gene. The V gene lost 0 bases and the J gene lost 0 bases, with 5 bases spanning the gap. This CDR3 is CASSLWKMNTEAFF. CDR3 sequence (DNA): TGTGCCAGCAGTTTATGGAAAATGAACACTGAAGCTTTCTTT. Complete variable domain (other parts from reference TRBV28 and TRBJ1-1): DVKVTQSSRYLVKRTGEKVFLECVQDMDHENMFWYRQDPGLGLRLIYFSYDVKMKEKGDIPEGYSVSREKKERFSLILESASTNQTSMYLCASSLWKMNTEAFFGQGTRLTVV.

Within the sample, this clonotype is medium-sized. The V call is TRBV5-1, the J call TRBJ2-7, with TRBD1 identical over 9 bases. The V gene's germline CDR1 is SGHRS and CDR2 YFSETQ. This CDR3 is built from 15 residues. The V and J ends lost 2 bases and 5 bases, in that order; junction bases with no gene match: 8. The CDR3 region is CASSLGTGKAHEQYF. The CDR3 nucleotides are TGCGCCAGCAGCTTAGGGACAGGGAAGGCCCACGAGCAGTACTTC. The full variable domain, rest sourced from reference TRBV5-1 and TRBJ2-7, is KAGVTQTPRYLIKTRGQQVTLSCSPISGHRSVSWYQQTPGQGLQFLFEYFSETQRNKGNFPGRFSGRQFSNSRSEMNVSTLELGDSALYLCASSLGTGKAHEQYFGPGTRLTVT.

This clonotype was counted ten times or more. The gene calls are TRBV5-1 and TRBJ2-7; maybe TRBD2 (5 bases). V was pared by 8 bases and J by 10 bases, with 10 bases between. Germline V lookup: CDR1 SGHRS, CDR2 YFSETQ. CDR3 size: 9 residues. The CDR3 loop is CASGPGQYV. The CDR3 DNA is TGCGCCAGTGGACCGGGACAGTACGTC.

This clonotype is labeled medium-sized. This rearrangement joins TRBV24-1 to TRBJ1-5; no clear D. V was clipped by 3 bases and J by 8 bases, with 13 bases between them. The length of the CDR3 is 14 residues. Germline V gene lookup returns CDR1 KGHDR and CDR2 SFDVKD. The CDR3 sequence: CATSDTPEEKPQHF. CDR3 nucleotides: TGTGCCACCAGTGATACCCCAGAGGAGAAGCCCCAGCATTTT.

This clonotype showed up many times. The chain uses TRBV7-2 and TRBJ2-1; a possible D gene is TRBD1 (5 bases). V dropped 2 bases and J dropped 4 bases, with 21 bases sitting between them. The germline V gene has CDR1 SGHTA and CDR2 FQGNSA. The CDR3 has 18 amino acids. The CDR3 DNA reads as TGTGCCAGCAGCTTATCGTTGACAGCTGTTGGTGGGTACAATGAGCAGTTCTTC. This codes for CASSLSLTAVGGYNEQFF.

This clonotype was picked up many times. This chain connects TRBV5-4 to TRBJ2-7; 9 bases fit TRBD1. With 4 bases clipped from V and 0 bases from J, the junction kept 5 bases outside the gene matches. Per germline, CDR1 SGHNT and CDR2 YYREEE (reference sequence). This CDR3 has 15 residues. This CDR3 reads CASSAGTGTSYEQYF. The CDR3 DNA sequence: TGTGCCAGCAGCGCGGGGACAGGGACCTCCTACGAGCAGTACTTC.

This clonotype was detected ten times or more. The rearrangement links TRBV30 to TRBJ2-5; 13 bases map to TRBD2. V trimming: 2 bases; J trimming: 2 bases; junction bases outside the gene matches: 5. The CDR3 contains 16 residues. The germline gives CDR1 GTSNPN, CDR2 SVGIG (reference sequence). The CDR3 is CAWSPGLAGIQETQYF. CDR3 nucleotide sequence: TGTGCCTGGAGTCCGGGACTAGCGGGGATTCAAGAGACCCAGTACTTC.

This clonotype is labeled as medium-sized. The gene calls are TRBV15 and TRBJ1-1; no clear D gene. Germline values: CDR1 LNHNV, CDR2 YYDKDF (reference sequence). V shed 0 bases and J shed 6 bases, with 11 bases lying between them. The CDR3 extends over 14 amino acids. This chain's CDR3 is CATSRETQSPEAFF. As DNA, the CDR3 is TGTGCCACCAGCAGAGAAACGCAGTCCCCTGAAGCTTTCTTT.

V and J are TRBV5-5 and TRBJ2-2; no clear D gene. The CDR3 length is 14 residues. Looked up from germline, CDR1 is SGHKS and CDR2 is YYEKEE (reference sequence). The germline V and J ends were trimmed by 7 bases and 4 bases, with 14 bases remaining between them. The CDR3 DNA follows: TGTGCCAGCGGCCTTGGGATCCTCACCGGGGAGCTGTTTTTT. It yields the protein CASGLGILTGELFF.

This clonotype was counted many times. This chain connects TRBV4-1 to TRBJ2-3; D not certain. The CDR3 has 14 amino acids. Trimming took 2 bases from V and 5 from J, leaving 11 bases between them. Germline CDR1 and CDR2: MGHRA and YSYEKL. CDR3 sequence: CASSQRSSEDTQYF. The CDR3 DNA is TGCGCCAGCAGCCAACGATCTTCCGAAGATACGCAGTATTTT.

This clonotype showed up many times. The chain joins TRBV27 to TRBJ2-3; D unresolved. This CDR3 region has 14 residues. Trimming removed 1 base at V and 6 bases at J, with 11 bases between. Germline CDR1 MNHEY, CDR2 SMNVEV (reference sequence). The CDR3 bases are TGTGCCAGCAGTTTATGGGCTAGAGTGGATACGCAGTATTTT. It encodes CASSLWARVDTQYF.

This clonotype was seen ten or more times. The rearrangement joins TRBV27 to TRBJ1-1; D gene uncertain. The V gene's germline CDR1 is MNHEY and CDR2 SMNVEV (reference sequence). There are 13 residues in the CDR3. Deletions cut 2 bases from V and 3 bases from J, with 7 bases between. CDR3 amino acids: CASSLGVHTEAFF. In nucleotides, the CDR3 is TGTGCCAGCAGTTTAGGGGTTCACACTGAAGCTTTCTTT.

In this sample, this clonotype turned up many times. The chain joins TRBV12-3 or TRBV12-4 to TRBJ2-3, with D tentatively TRBD2 (6 bases). The CDR3 is 16 residues long. V lost 5 bases and J 2 bases, leaving 17 bases between the germline ends. The chain's CDR3 is CASSKRLDPPTDTQYF. The CDR3 DNA is TGTGCCAGCAGTAAAAGACTAGATCCCCCCACAGATACGCAGTATTTT.

There are many counts of this clonotype. The J gene is TRBJ2-7, the V gene TRBV7-2; no clear D. Germline CDR1 and CDR2: SGHTA and FQGNSA. V lost 0 bases and J lost 0, with 9 bases in between. The CDR3 contains 15 residues. CDR3 region: CASSLALRTSYEQYF. The CDR3 DNA follows: TGTGCCAGCAGCTTAGCGCTCCGGACCTCCTACGAGCAGTACTTC.

This clonotype has ten or more counts. CDR3 residues: CASTPLENEQFF. The DNA for the CDR3 is TGTGCCAGCACTCCCTTGGAGAATGAGCAGTTCTTC. This chain joins TRBV7-2 and TRBJ2-1; D remains unclear. V gave up 7 bases and J gave up 7 bases, with 11 bases separating them. From germline, CDR1 is SGHTA and CDR2 FQGNSA. The CDR3 is 12 residues long.

By share, this clonotype ranks as medium-sized. The V and J genes are TRBV20-1 and TRBJ2-5; weak D call: TRBD2 (6 bases). Germline V CDR1 and CDR2: DFQATT, SNEGSKA (reference sequence). This CDR3 is 13 amino acids long. The V end was cut by 5 bases, the J end by 4 bases, with 14 bases between. CDR3 nucleotide sequence: TGCAGTGCTCCAGGAGCGGGCGGAGAGACCCAGTACTTC. The encoded protein is CSAPGAGGETQYF.

This clonotype was recorded at least ten times. This chain connects TRBV5-4 to TRBJ1-4, with no clear D. The CDR3 spans 16 residues. Germline assignment: CDR1 SGHNT and CDR2 YYREEE (reference sequence). V dropped 0 bases and J dropped 6 bases, with 15 bases sitting between them. The CDR3 region is CASSLDAPGVDEKLFF. CDR3 nucleotide sequence: TGTGCCAGCAGCTTGGACGCCCCCGGGGTCGATGAAAAACTGTTTTTT.

By share, this clonotype counts as medium-sized. V is TRBV5-1 and J is TRBJ2-7; D remains ambiguous. The V end lost 0 bases, the J end lost 4 bases, and 11 bases lay between the germline ends. The CDR3 covers 14 residues. Germline values: CDR1 SGHRS, CDR2 YFSETQ. For the CDR3, the DNA is TGCGCCAGCAGCTTGGCCGTGGGGATTTACGAGCAGTACTTC. Its translation: CASSLAVGIYEQYF.

At least ten counts were recorded for this clonotype. The chain links TRBV2 to TRBJ2-7; D gene ambiguous. The CDR3 totals 10 residues. Deletions cut 6 bases from V and 3 bases from J, with 3 bases between. Germline values: CDR1 SNHLY, CDR2 FYNNEI. CDR3 sequence (DNA): TGTGCCAGCAGGGACTACGAGCAGTACTTC. Translation gives CASRDYEQYF.

This clonotype has at least ten counts. The V and J genes are TRBV7-2 and TRBJ1-5; no definite D call. CDR1 is SGHTA and CDR2 is FQGNSA in the germline V gene. V lost 2 bases and J lost 0, with 8 bases in between. The CDR3 spans 15 residues. In nucleotides, the CDR3 is TGTGCCAGCAGCTTAATTGGAACTAGCAATCAGCCCCAGCATTTT. Protein: CASSLIGTSNQPQHF.

This clonotype is judged medium-sized. The chain combines TRBV5-1 with TRBJ2-3; unclear D gene. The CDR3 spans 14 residues. The V gene lost 5 bases and the J gene lost 0 bases, with 10 bases spanning the gap. Germline V lookup: CDR1 SGHRS, CDR2 YFSETQ. In DNA, the CDR3 is TGCGCCAGCAGGGAACGTCCTAGCACAGATACGCAGTATTTT. It encodes CASRERPSTDTQYF.